The T cell receptor (beta chain) described here comes from a study of Graves' ophthalmopathy and Graves' hyperthyroidism. Study-wide results and caveats: With a specificity of about 75% and a sensitivity of about 71%, the model predicted ophthalmopathy progression. The 13-signature model separated ophthalmopathy from stable hyperthyroidism at 85% to 90% sensitivity and approximately 81% specificity.

RNA transcripts were the source from which TCR beta CDR3 regions were amplified. First-round RT-PCR with HTBI primers preceded a second-round multiplex PCR. TCRdb re-analysed the multiplex PCR reads in MiXCR, keeping a single row per CDR3 protein. This table holds some 250,000 distinct CDR3 sequences, around 45% found once. Moderate-to-severe activity, CAS ≥3, NOSPECS ≥4 and duration under 3 months were recorded for donors with ophthalmopathy. Concerning this clonotype itself: The antigen is not known.

This CDR3 is built from 15 residues. Germline lookup yields CDR1 SGHTA and CDR2 FQGTGA. V lost 3 bases and J lost 7, with 19 bases in between. The genes are TRBV7-3 and TRBJ2-7, with D possibly matching TRBD2 (7 bases). The sequenced sample was peripheral blood. The TCR was taken from an adult man with Graves' ophthalmopathy. This chain's CDR3 is CASSFSGGRELEQYF. The CDR3 nucleotides read TGTGCCAGCAGCTTCTCCGGGGGGCGGGAGTTGGAGCAGTACTTC.